These T cell receptor beta chains were read from a single sample in a study of T cells in Graves' hyperthyroidism and ophthalmopathy. TCRdb reprocessed the multiplex PCR reads via MiXCR and lists one record per CDR3 protein. The sample contains roughly 560,000 distinct CDR3 sequences, about 14% of which appear only once. Sample: blood. The receptors originated from a woman aged 40 to 49 with Graves' ophthalmopathy. The CDR3 runs from the conserved cysteine through the conserved F or W. A D gene is named only where the DNA matches it firmly. A clone size is listed for some rows: how often the clone was seen (once, few, many), or a class if it is expanded.

j_call clone_size d_call v_call cdr3_aa cdr3_nt
TRBJ1-5 - - TRBV5-6 CASSFSHDPDSNQPQHF TGTGCCAGCAGCTTCTCACACGACCCGGATAGCAATCAGCCCCAGCATTTT
TRBJ1-5 many - TRBV20-1 CSATQGGVQPQHF TGCAGTGCTACACAGGGCGGGGTACAGCCCCAGCATTTT
TRBJ2-5 few - TRBV7-9 CASSLLGGQTEETQYF TGTGCCAGCAGCTTATTGGGGGGACAGACCGAAGAGACCCAGTACTTC
TRBJ2-7 many TRBD1 TRBV12-3/TRBV12-4 CASHPSTGGNEQYF TGTGCCAGCCATCCCTCGACAGGGGGAAACGAGCAGTACTTC
TRBJ2-5 many - TRBV30 CAWSLMSSYQETQYF TGTGCCTGGAGCCTAATGTCCTCGTACCAAGAGACCCAGTACTTC
TRBJ1-1 many TRBD1 TRBV28 CASGDRGLGTEAFF TGTGCCAGCGGCGACAGGGGGCTGGGCACTGAAGCTTTCTTT
TRBJ2-5 - TRBD1 TRBV28 CASSPITGVETQYF TGTGCCAGCAGTCCGATCACAGGGGTTGAGACCCAGTACTTC
TRBJ2-2 many - TRBV4-1 CASSHASGELFF TGCGCCAGCAGCCATGCTTCCGGGGAGCTGTTTTTT
TRBJ2-2 - - TRBV12-3/TRBV12-4 CASSFPDGTGELFF TGTGCCAGCAGTTTCCCGGACGGGACCGGGGAGCTGTTTTTT
TRBJ2-2 - TRBD2 TRBV11-1 CASSLMASGKSGELFF TGTGCCAGCAGCTTGATGGCTAGCGGGAAATCCGGGGAGCTGTTTTTT
TRBJ1-5 many TRBD1 TRBV28 CASSPTGGDQPQHF TGTGCCAGCAGCCCTACAGGGGGCGATCAGCCCCAGCATTTT
TRBJ2-7 - TRBD2 TRBV6-1 CASSESGDWRYEQYF TGTGCCAGCAGTGAGAGCGGGGACTGGAGGTACGAGCAGTACTTC
TRBJ2-7 many - TRBV27 CASSLSVDYEQYF TGTGCCAGCAGTTTATCGGTGGATTACGAGCAGTACTTC
TRBJ2-2 many - TRBV29-1 CSVVGISNTGELFF TGCAGCGTTGTAGGCATCAGTAACACCGGGGAGCTGTTTTTT
TRBJ1-1 medium-sized - TRBV28 CASSRPLGGNTEAFF TGTGCCAGCAGTCGCCCATTAGGGGGGAACACTGAAGCTTTCTTT
TRBJ2-5 many - TRBV7-2 CASSLGQYQETQYF TGTGCCAGCAGCTTAGGACAGTACCAAGAGACCCAGTACTTC
TRBJ1-5 many - TRBV30 CAWNDGPNQPQHF TGTGCCTGGAACGACGGACCCAATCAGCCCCAGCATTTT
TRBJ1-5 many - TRBV28 CASSFRVWPQHF TGTGCCAGCAGTTTCAGAGTTTGGCCCCAGCATTTT
TRBJ2-5 few - TRBV5-1 CASTRGQGLETQYF TGCGCCAGTACTCGGGGTCAGGGGCTGGAGACCCAGTACTTC
TRBJ2-4 - - TRBV19 CASRWAPGGIQYF TGTGCCAGTAGATGGGCCCCCGGGGGCATTCAGTACTTC